Listed below are T cell receptor beta chains from one sample, sequenced in a study of cytomegalovirus exposure and HLA in healthy donors. Sequencing used immunoSEQ multiplex PCR; TCRdb keeps in-frame clones, though not all of them. Of about 120,000 clones listed, 75% were seen once; the top ten hold over 2.5%. Source material: PBMCs. All receptors come from a woman aged 50 to 60 in good health and CMV-seronegative. The CDR3 runs from the conserved cysteine through the conserved F or W.

J,V,CDR3
TRBJ1-2,TRBV19,CASNPTGAPYGYTF
TRBJ1-2,TRBV6-1,CASIAGQLSRGYTF
TRBJ1-5,TRBV5-8,CASSFRTGDYEQPQHF
TRBJ2-5,TRBV19,CASSILQETQYF
TRBJ2-1,TRBV11-3,CASSLVSLDEQFF
TRBJ1-5,TRBV5-4,CASSLDADQPQHF
TRBJ2-1,TRBV7-9,CSSSPPLAAHEQFF
TRBJ1-5,TRBV7-2,CASSTSGAQPQHF
TRBJ2-3,TRBV7-2,CASMRLGLGSSTDTQYF
TRBJ2-1,TRBV27,CASSPIKRDEQFF
TRBJ2-4,TRBV7-2,CASRRTRGMAKNIQYF
TRBJ2-3,TRBV7-8,CASSSTSGRDTQYF
TRBJ2-7,TRBV10-3,CAIRVGLAYEQYF
TRBJ1-1,TRBV7-9,CASSSLKQGAEAFF
TRBJ2-2,TRBV6-5,CASSYSAGFPGELFF
TRBJ1-2,TRBV4-1,CASSSESGIGYTF
TRBJ1-6,TRBV30,CAWKGVSPLHF
TRBJ1-5,TRBV7-9,CSSSKTPPGQRFNQPQHF
TRBJ2-1,TRBV28,CASNPGTSGSSNEQFF
TRBJ1-4,TRBV28,CASRLGQENEKLFF
TRBJ1-3,TRBV19,CASSTDRGRNTIYF
TRBJ2-7,TRBV7-6,CASSVAGQGISDEQYF